This entry describes one T cell receptor (beta chain). Its antigen is not known. The length of the CDR3 is 16 residues. Germline lookup yields CDR1 LGHDT and CDR2 YNNKEL (reference sequence). V lost 3 bases and J lost 4, with 18 bases in between. Researchers grouped second doses given at about 4 or about 12 weeks into one pool. These data are taken from a study of T cell responses to AZD1222 COVID-19 vaccine. Notes on the study in general: White British people made up most donors, females outnumbered males, and clonal diversity was possibly underestimated.

Profiling relied on immunoSEQ multiplex PCR, and the TCRdb table lists in-frame clones only, not all of them. Among fewer than 150,000 clones listed, 90% were seen once. The TCR originated in an adult who received the AZD1222 COVID-19 vaccine. The rearrangement links TRBV3-1 (or the pseudogene TRBV3-2) to TRBJ2-5; weak D call: TRBD2 (5 bases). Specimen: peripheral blood, collected 28 days after the second AZD1222 dose. As DNA, the CDR3 is TGTGCCAGCAGCCACGTCAGCGGAAACTATCCAGAGACCCAGTACTTC. Its translation: CASSHVSGNYPETQYF.